These 17 T cell receptor beta chains were sequenced from one sample in a study of blood T cell repertoires in COVID-19. The assay was immunoSEQ multiplex PCR, and TCRdb's table has in-frame clones only and misses some. The repertoire holds some 80,000 clones, with roughly 85% as singletons. The material sequenced was peripheral blood. These TCRs come from a man between 60 and 75 years old with COVID-19, enrolled during active disease.

This CDR3 is CASSLWWAGGSNQPQHF. CDR3 DNA: TGTGCCAGCAGTTTATGGTGGGCAGGGGGAAGCAATCAGCCCCAGCATTTT. The chain links TRBV28 to TRBJ1-5; 7 nucleotides line up with TRBD1. The CDR3 length is 17 residues. Germline lookup yields CDR1 MDHEN and CDR2 SYDVKM. The junction had 6 bases not matched to a gene; V was cut back by 0 bases and J by 1 base.

This rearrangement joins TRBV19 to TRBJ2-5; D unresolved. This CDR3 is built from 13 residues. V was pared by 3 bases and J by 2 bases, with 7 bases between. Germline assignment: CDR1 LNHDA and CDR2 SQIVND (reference sequence). This CDR3 is CASSIQSQETQYF. CDR3 nucleotides: TGTGCCAGTAGTATCCAGTCTCAAGAGACCCAGTACTTC.

The chain joins TRBV19 to TRBJ2-7, with 10 bases fitting TRBD1. Trimming at V came to 3 bases and at J to 7 bases, leaving 9 bases not matched to a gene. Germline V lookup: CDR1 LNHDA, CDR2 SQIVND (reference sequence). The CDR3 runs to 15 residues. The CDR3 nucleotides read TGTGCCAGTAGTATTACGTCTGACAGGGGGCGAGAGCAGTACTTC. Translated, it gives CASSITSDRGREQYF.

The V call is TRBV5-1, the J call TRBJ1-5; D is unclear. In germline, CDR1 is SGHRS, CDR2 YFSETQ. V lost 4 bases, J lost 2 bases, and 10 bases lay in between. The CDR3 covers 14 residues. The CDR3 reads CASSTEGGNQPQHF. CDR3 nucleotides: TGCGCCAGCAGCACCGAGGGCGGCAATCAGCCCCAGCATTTT.

V is TRBV5-6 and J is TRBJ2-7; D is unresolved. The CDR3 is 13 amino acids. V lost 4 bases and J 2 bases, leaving 10 bases between the germline ends. The germline V gene encodes CDR1 SGHDT and CDR2 YYEEEE. The CDR3 coding sequence is TGTGCCAGCAGCCCCGGAGAGCCCTACGAGCAGTACTTC. This translates into CASSPGEPYEQYF.

The chain is built from TRBV27 and TRBJ2-6, with 7 bases identical to TRBD1. Germline CDR1 and CDR2: MNHEY and SMNVEV (reference sequence). The CDR3 totals 15 residues. V gave up 11 bases and J gave up 7 bases; unmatched junction bases: 14. CDR3 region: CAVQGTAAGANVLTF. In DNA, the CDR3 is TGTGCCGTCCAAGGGACAGCTGCGGGTGCCAACGTCCTGACTTTC.

As to this clone: A much larger clone lies one base from this, so it may be a read error. This sample also contains other DNA sequences that code for the same CDR3. J is TRBJ1-1 and V is TRBV9; possibly TRBD1 for D (5 bases). The V gene lost 1 base and the J gene lost 1 base, with 5 bases spanning the gap. The germline V gene has CDR1 SGDLS and CDR2 YYNGEE. This CDR3 has 13 amino acids. The CDR3 region is CASSVQGNTEAFF. The CDR3 bases are TGTGCCAGCAGCGTACAGGGGAACACTGAAGCTTTCTTT.

The chain carries TRBV19 and TRBJ1-2; perhaps TRBD1 as D (6 bases). Germline V gene lookup returns CDR1 LNHDA and CDR2 SQIVND (reference sequence). Trimming took 3 bases from V and 11 from J, leaving 13 bases between them. The CDR3 extends over 12 amino acids. CDR3 bases: TGTGCCAGTAGTATTTTGACAGGCGGTTACACCTTC. It encodes CASSILTGGYTF.

The chain joins TRBV5-1 to TRBJ2-1, with 9 bases matching TRBD2. Germline V CDR1 and CDR2: SGHRS, YFSETQ. Unmatched junction bases numbered 14, after V lost 6 bases and J lost 7 bases. CDR3 length: 16 residues. The CDR3: CASTSSAGTSSNEQFF. The DNA of the CDR3 is TGCGCCAGCACCTCAAGCGCCGGGACTAGCTCGAATGAGCAGTTCTTC.

The rearrangement joins TRBV6-6 to TRBJ1-1; 7 positions agree with TRBD1. From germline, CDR1 is MNHNY and CDR2 SVGAGI (reference sequence). Trimming cost V 9 bases and J 11 bases; bases outside gene matches: 15. This CDR3 has 13 amino acids. CDR3 sequence: CASYRGEVGFAFF. DNA for the CDR3: TGTGCCAGTTACAGGGGCGAAGTCGGATTTGCTTTCTTT.

The sample holds one count of this clone. The chain employs TRBV10-3 and TRBJ2-5, with no clear D. CDR1 is ENHRY, CDR2 SYGVKD, per germline. This CDR3 comprises 11 residues. Trimming removed 10 bases from V and 0 bases from J, with 6 bases in between. The CDR3 DNA follows: TGTGCCACCCCGGACCAAGAGACCCAGTACTTC. It specifies CATPDQETQYF.

The chain is built from TRBV20-1 and TRBJ1-2, with 8 positions matching TRBD1. This CDR3 contains 14 residues. Germline V gene lookup returns CDR1 DFQATT and CDR2 SNEGSKA (reference sequence). The J segment lost 3 bases and the V segment lost 3 bases, leaving 6 bases of the junction unmatched. CDR3 in DNA: TGCAGTGCTAGTTCTGGGACAGGATACTATGGCTACACCTTC. As protein: CSASSGTGYYGYTF.

This clone was seen a handful of times. The chain combines TRBV7-9 with TRBJ2-5, with TRBD2 matching 9 bases. Germline lookup yields CDR1 SEHNR and CDR2 FQNEAQ (reference sequence). The CDR3 runs 15 residues. V was pared by 5 bases and J by 2 bases, with 6 bases of the junction left unmatched. The CDR3 sequence is CASSPSSGVQETQYF. The DNA for the CDR3 is TGTGCCAGCAGCCCTTCTAGCGGGGTACAAGAGACCCAGTACTTC.

The rearrangement joins TRBV30 to TRBJ1-3; no reliable D call. This CDR3 is built from 15 residues. V lost 0 bases and J 4 bases, leaving 13 bases between the germline ends. CDR1 and CDR2 from the germline V gene are GTSNPN and SVGIG (reference sequence). DNA of the CDR3: TGTGCCTGGAGTGTACTCCGCACGGGGGGAAACACCATATATTTT. Its translation is CAWSVLRTGGNTIYF.

The genes are TRBV6-6 and TRBJ2-2; D may be TRBD1 (6 bases). Germline CDR1 MNHNY, CDR2 SVGAGI (reference sequence). V was clipped by 0 bases and J by 7 bases, with 15 bases between them. CDR3 length equals 16 residues. The CDR3 bases are TGTGCCAGCAGTTACTCGACTGGGGGCGCAAACGGGGAGCTGTTTTTT. It is translated as CASSYSTGGANGELFF.

V and J are TRBV9 and TRBJ2-7; TRBD1 matches at 7 bases. The CDR3 contains 14 residues. CDR1 and CDR2 from the germline V gene are SGDLS and YYNGEE. The V and J ends lost 0 bases and 2 bases, in that order; junction bases with no gene match: 2. The CDR3 sequence: CASSVAGTAYEQYF. CDR3 bases: TGTGCCAGCAGCGTAGCAGGGACAGCCTACGAGCAGTACTTC. Full variable domain (missing parts from reference TRBV9 and TRBJ2-7): DSGVTQTPKHLITATGQRVTLRCSPRSGDLSVYWYQQSLDQGLQFLIQYYNGEERAKGNILERFSAQQFPDLHSELNLSSLELGDSALYFCASSVAGTAYEQYFGPGTRLTVT.

V and J are TRBV24-1 and TRBJ2-5; 12 nucleotides line up with TRBD1. CDR1 is KGHDR, CDR2 SFDVKD, per germline. The CDR3 length is 16 residues. V was pared by 4 bases and J by 5 bases, with 7 bases of the junction left unmatched. The CDR3 DNA follows: TGTGCCACCAGTGAAACGGGACAGGGGGCGGGTGAGACCCAGTACTTC. Its protein is CATSETGQGAGETQYF.